This TCR beta chain was sequenced during a study of cytotoxic CD8 clonotypes in ibrutinib-treated CLL. General observations from the study: Under treatment, the uncommon public clonotypes either contracted or remained stable.

Cryopreserved PBMCs provided about 2 micrograms of genomic DNA for the TCR beta libraries. TCRdb's table, derived via immunoSEQ multiplex PCR, lists solely in-frame clones and lacks some. Here the sample spans about 89,000 clones, more than 75% being singletons. Trimming at V came to 8 bases and at J to 0 bases, leaving 1 base not matched to a gene. CDR3 size: 14 residues. The germline gives CDR1 SGHTA, CDR2 FQGTGA. With respect to this clone: As yet, its antigen is unknown.

The rearrangement joins TRBV7-3 to TRBJ2-2, with 9 positions matching TRBD2. The receptor was isolated from a human donor with chronic lymphocytic leukemia. The source material was PBMCs, sampled after 12 months of ibrutinib treatment. The chain's CDR3 is CASLAGPNTGELFF. CDR3 sequence (DNA): TGTGCCAGCCTAGCGGGGCCGAACACCGGGGAGCTGTTTTTT.